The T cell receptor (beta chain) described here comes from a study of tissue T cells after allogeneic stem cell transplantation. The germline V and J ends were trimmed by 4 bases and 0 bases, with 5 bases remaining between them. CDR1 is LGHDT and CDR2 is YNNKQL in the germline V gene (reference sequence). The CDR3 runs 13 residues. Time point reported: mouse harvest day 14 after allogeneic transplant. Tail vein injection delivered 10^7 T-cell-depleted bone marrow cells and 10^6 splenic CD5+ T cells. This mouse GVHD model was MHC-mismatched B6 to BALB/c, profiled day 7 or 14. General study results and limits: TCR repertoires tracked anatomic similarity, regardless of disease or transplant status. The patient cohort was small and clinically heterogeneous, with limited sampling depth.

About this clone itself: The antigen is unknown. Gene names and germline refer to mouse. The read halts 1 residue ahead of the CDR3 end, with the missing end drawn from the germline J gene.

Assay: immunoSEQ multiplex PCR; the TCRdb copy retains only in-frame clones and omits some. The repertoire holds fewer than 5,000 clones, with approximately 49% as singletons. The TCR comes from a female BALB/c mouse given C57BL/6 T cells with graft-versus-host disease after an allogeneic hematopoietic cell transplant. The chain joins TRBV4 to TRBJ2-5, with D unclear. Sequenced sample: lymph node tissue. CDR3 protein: CASSFYNQDTQYF. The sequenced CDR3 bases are TGTGCCAGCAGCTTTTATAACCAAGACACCCAGTAC.